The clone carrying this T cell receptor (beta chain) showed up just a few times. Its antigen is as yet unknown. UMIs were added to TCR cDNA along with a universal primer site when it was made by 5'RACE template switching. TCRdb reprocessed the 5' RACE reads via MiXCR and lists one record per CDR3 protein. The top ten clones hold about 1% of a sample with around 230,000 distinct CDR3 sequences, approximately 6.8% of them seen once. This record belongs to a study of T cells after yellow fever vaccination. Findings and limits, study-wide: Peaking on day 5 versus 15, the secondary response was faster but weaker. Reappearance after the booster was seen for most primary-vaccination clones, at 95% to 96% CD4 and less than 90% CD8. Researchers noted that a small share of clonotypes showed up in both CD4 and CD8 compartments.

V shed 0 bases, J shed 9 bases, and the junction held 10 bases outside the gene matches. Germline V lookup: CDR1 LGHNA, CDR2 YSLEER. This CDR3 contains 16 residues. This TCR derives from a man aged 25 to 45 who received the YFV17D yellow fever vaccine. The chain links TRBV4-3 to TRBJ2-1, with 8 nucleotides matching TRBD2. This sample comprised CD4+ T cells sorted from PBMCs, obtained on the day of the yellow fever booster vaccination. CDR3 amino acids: CASSQDVSGRGSEQFF. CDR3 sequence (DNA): TGCGCCAGCAGCCAAGATGTGAGCGGGAGAGGCAGTGAGCAGTTCTTC.